The clone carrying this T cell receptor (beta chain) occurred once. Its cognate antigen is unknown. Produced via immunoSEQ multiplex PCR; TCRdb's table is partial and in-frame only. The data contain roughly 100,000 clones, about nine tenths of them singletons. The data are from a study of T cell responses to AZD1222 COVID-19 vaccine. Study-level results: Repertoire sampling happened only post peak T cell response.

The origin of this receptor is an adult in good health. The sequencing used peripheral blood, collected on day 0 of AZD1222 vaccination.

The CDR3 protein is CSVVSVSRGRYGYTF. In DNA form, the CDR3 reads TGCAGCGTTGTGTCTGTGAGCAGGGGAAGGTATGGCTACACCTTC. The chain has TRBV29-1 and TRBJ1-2, with D tentatively TRBD1 (6 bases). This CDR3 has 15 amino acids. V was clipped by 4 bases and J by 5 bases, with 20 bases between them. Germline loops: CDR1 SQVTM, CDR2 ANQGSEA.